This T cell receptor beta chain comes out of a study of blood T cell repertoires in COVID-19. Background on the study: The United States, Italy and Spain were the sources of the acute and convalescent COVID-19 samples.

Germline loops: CDR1 KGHDR, CDR2 SFDVKD. With V trimmed by 3 bases and J by 9 bases, 1 base remained unmatched. The CDR3 has 12 residues. Authors' analysis steps: Researchers report that nucleated cell counts were estimated from reference gene primer amplification. This table comes from immunoSEQ multiplex PCR, and its TCRdb copy is limited to in-frame clones, with some not included. From that table come the V and J calls and clone size; the DNA was used to work out D and trimming. The repertoire holds roughly 100,000 clones, with 87% as singletons. The source of this sequence is a man aged 50 to 59 with acute or convalescent COVID-19. Input material: peripheral blood. This chain links TRBV24-1 with TRBJ2-1, with 7 bases identical to TRBD2. The DNA for the CDR3 is TGTGCCACCAGTGATGGGGAGGGTGAGCAGTTCTTC. Protein sequence: CATSDGEGEQFF.